Presented here are 17 T cell receptor beta chains from one specimen sequenced in a study of blood T cell repertoires in COVID-19. The protocol was immunoSEQ multiplex PCR, while the TCRdb copy is restricted to in-frame clones and leaves out a portion. This table has about 73,000 clones, around four fifths appearing once. What was sequenced was peripheral blood. The receptors here all came from a man at least 80 years old with active or convalescent COVID-19.

The CDR3 protein is CASSLGTVGYEQYF. For the CDR3, the DNA is TGTGCCAGCAGCTTAGGGACTGTGGGGTACGAGCAGTACTTC. The chain links TRBV7-2 to TRBJ2-7; a possible D gene is TRBD2 (5 bases). Trimming stripped 1 base from V and 4 bases from J, with 11 bases between. CDR3 length: 14 amino acids. Germline values: CDR1 SGHTA, CDR2 FQGNSA.

The chain is built from TRBV12-5 and TRBJ1-6, with 7 bases that match TRBD1. Looked up from germline, CDR1 is LGHNT and CDR2 is FRNRAP. The CDR3 extends over 16 amino acids. V dropped 1 base and J dropped 9; count of bases not matched to a gene: 9. The CDR3 loop is CASGLGPTGMSSPLHF. The CDR3 DNA reads TGTGCTAGTGGTTTGGGGCCGACAGGGATGTCTTCACCCCTCCACTTT.

This rearrangement joins TRBV18 to TRBJ2-2, with 13 bases that match TRBD2. The length of the CDR3 is 16 residues. V gave up 10 bases and J gave up 0 bases; unmatched junction bases: 5. CDR1 is KGHSH, CDR2 LQKENI, per germline. The CDR3 reads CANAGLAGPNTGELFF. CDR3 DNA: TGTGCCAACGCGGGACTAGCGGGGCCGAACACCGGGGAGCTGTTTTTT.

This clone was detected once. The chain has TRBV3-1 (or the pseudogene TRBV3-2) and TRBJ1-2, with no clear D. CDR3 length: 13 amino acids. Germline V gene lookup returns CDR1 LGHDT and CDR2 YNNKEL (reference sequence). Trimming removed 4 bases from V and 3 bases from J, with 9 bases in between. CDR3 region: CASSPPGYYGYTF. In DNA form, the CDR3 reads TGTGCCAGCAGCCCCCCGGGGTACTATGGCTACACCTTC.

This chain links TRBV5-8 with TRBJ2-5; the match to TRBD1 covers 9 bases. In germline, CDR1 is SGHTS, CDR2 YDEGEE. V shed 2 bases and J 6 bases; nucleotides not matched to a gene: 5. The CDR3 contains 14 residues. The chain's CDR3 is CASSFRGQGKTQYF. CDR3 coding DNA: TGTGCCAGCAGCTTTAGGGGACAGGGAAAGACCCAGTACTTC.

The chain joins TRBV7-2 to TRBJ1-2; 8 bases agree with TRBD1. The CDR3 sequence is 16 residues long. Per the germline V gene, CDR1 is SGHTA and CDR2 is FQGNSA. The J segment lost 4 bases and the V segment lost 2 bases, leaving 9 bases of the junction unmatched. The CDR3 loop reads CASSLQGAAISYGYTF. DNA for the CDR3: TGTGCCAGCAGCTTACAGGGGGCAGCGATAAGCTATGGCTACACCTTC.

The chain uses TRBV5-4 and TRBJ2-1; TRBD2 aligns across 10 bases. V lost 1 base to trimming and J lost 4 bases; unmatched junction nucleotides: 2. CDR1 is SGHNT, CDR2 YYREEE, per germline (reference sequence). This CDR3 comprises 15 residues. The CDR3 region is CASSLTSGKYNEQFF. CDR3 in DNA: TGTGCCAGCAGCTTGACTAGCGGGAAATACAATGAGCAGTTCTTC.

Written as DNA, the CDR3 is TGTGCCAGCAGCCCCGGACTAGCGGGGAAAGGGAATGAGCAGTTCTTC. This gives the protein CASSPGLAGKGNEQFF. V and J are TRBV9 and TRBJ2-1, with 12 bases identical to TRBD2. Germline V gene sequence: CDR1 SGDLS, CDR2 YYNGEE. CDR3 length equals 16 residues. Unmatched junction bases numbered 9, after V lost 4 bases and J lost 7 bases.

The chain links TRBV5-1 to TRBJ1-5; weak D call: TRBD1 (6 bases). This CDR3 spans 15 amino acids. Per the germline V gene, CDR1 is SGHRS and CDR2 is YFSETQ. Between the trimmed V and J ends, which lost 2 bases and 0 bases, there was a span of 9 bases. The CDR3 DNA sequence: TGCGCCAGCAGCTTATCAGGGGATAGCAATCAGCCCCAGCATTTT. Translating it yields CASSLSGDSNQPQHF.

The chain combines TRBV29-1 with TRBJ1-1; tentative D call: TRBD1 (5 bases). Germline V gene data show CDR1 as SQVTM and CDR2 as ANQGSEA. V shed 4 bases and J shed 8 bases, with 17 bases lying between them. The CDR3 runs 13 residues. CDR3 coding DNA: TGCAGCGTTGGTTGGGAACCCAAGGGGGAAGCTTTCTTT. Encoded protein: CSVGWEPKGEAFF.

The V gene is TRBV18, the J gene TRBJ1-1; the match to TRBD1 covers 11 bases. Germline CDR1 reads KGHSH; CDR2 reads LQKENI. V trimming: 2 bases; J trimming: 4 bases; junction bases outside the gene matches: 6. The CDR3 sequence is 16 residues long. CDR3: CASSPRTGGGGTEAFF. DNA for the CDR3: TGTGCCAGCTCACCAAGGACAGGGGGCGGGGGCACTGAAGCTTTCTTT.

The CDR3 region is CASSRGTVTTNEKLFF. In DNA, the CDR3 is TGCGCCAGCAGCCGGGGGACAGTTACAACTAATGAAAAACTGTTTTTT. The rearrangement uses TRBV4-1 and TRBJ1-4, with 7 bases identical to TRBD1. The CDR3 runs to 16 residues. The V gene's germline CDR1 is MGHRA and CDR2 YSYEKL. With 4 bases clipped from V and 0 bases from J, the junction kept 5 bases outside the gene matches.

This clone was seen a handful of times. The V gene is TRBV19, the J gene TRBJ2-7; TRBD1 aligns across 9 bases. There are 15 residues in the CDR3. Germline trimming cut 6 bases from V and 2 bases from J; bases unmatched to any gene: 8. CDR1 and CDR2 (germline): LNHDA, SQIVND (reference sequence). The CDR3 DNA is TGTGCCAGTAGCCCTGGGACAGGGAGGGCCTACGAGCAGTACTTC. This sequence encodes CASSPGTGRAYEQYF.

The chain is built from TRBV28 and TRBJ1-6, with no clear D. CDR3 length: 12 amino acids. V lost 2 bases and J lost 11, with 7 bases in between. The V gene's germline CDR1 is MDHEN and CDR2 SYDVKM. The CDR3 loop is CASSLRHPPLHF. The CDR3 bases are TGTGCCAGCAGTTTACGACACCCACCCCTCCACTTT.

This rearrangement joins TRBV7-2 to TRBJ2-3; D unresolved. Trimming removed 2 bases at V and 5 bases at J, with 8 bases between. This CDR3 has 13 residues. Germline values: CDR1 SGHTA, CDR2 FQGNSA. For the CDR3, the DNA is TGTGCCAGCAGCTTACTTCGTCTAGATACGCAGTATTTT. It yields the protein CASSLLRLDTQYF. The whole variable domain, filled in from reference TRBV7-2 and TRBJ2-3, reads GAGVSQSPSNKVTEKGKDVELRCDPISGHTALYWYRQSLGQGLEFLIYFQGNSAPDKSGLPSDRFSAERTGGSVSTLTIQRTQQEDSAVYLCASSLLRLDTQYFGPGTRLTVL.

The chain is built from TRBV27 and TRBJ2-7; 9 positions match TRBD1. The germline CDR1 and CDR2 sequences are MNHEY and SMNVEV (reference sequence). V dropped 6 bases and J dropped 7; count of bases not matched to a gene: 10. The CDR3 is 14 residues long. The CDR3 coding sequence is TGTGCCAGCAGGATACGACAGGGGGTGTGGGAGCAGTACTTC. The encoded protein is CASRIRQGVWEQYF.

The chain has TRBV14 and TRBJ2-3; TRBD2 might be the D (6 bases). The CDR3 has 16 amino acids. V lost 2 bases, J lost 2 bases, and 14 bases lay in between. CDR1 is SGHDN and CDR2 is FVKESK in the germline V gene. The DNA of the CDR3 is TGTGCCAGCAGCCAATCCCTCGGAGGGTACACAGATACGCAGTATTTT. Translating it yields CASSQSLGGYTDTQYF. The full variable domain, in which reference TRBV14 and TRBJ2-3 provide the parts outside the CDR3, is EAGVTQFPSHSVIEKGQTVTLRCDPISGHDNLYWYRRVMGKEIKFLLHFVKESKQDESGMPNNRFLAERTGGTYSTLKVQPAELEDSGVYFCASSQSLGGYTDTQYFGPGTRLTVL.